This T cell receptor (beta chain) was captured in a study of blood T cell repertoires in COVID-19. Germline CDR1 is LNHDA and CDR2 is SQIVND (reference sequence). Trimming shortened V by 1 base and J by 8 bases, and 15 bases separated the two germline ends. The CDR3 is 15 residues long. Per the original data handling: Amplification from reference gene primers served as the basis for estimated nucleated cell counts. The assay was immunoSEQ multiplex PCR, and TCRdb's table has in-frame clones only and misses some. V, J and clone size derive from that table, while D and trimming were established from the DNA sequence. There are 240,000 or so clones in the sample; 87% occur only once, and approximately 7.6% lies in the top ten.

This sequence joins TRBV19 and TRBJ2-1; weak D call: TRBD2 (7 bases). The clonotype was recovered from a man aged 55 to 70 who had recovered from COVID-19. The sequenced sample was peripheral blood. The CDR3: CASSIVGGRSDEQFF. CDR3 nucleotides: TGTGCCAGTAGTATAGTGGGGGGGCGGTCGGATGAGCAGTTCTTC.